This entry describes one T cell receptor (beta chain). This record belongs to a study of shared clonotypes between healthy human individuals. CDR1 and CDR2 (germline): SGHAT, FQNNGV. The CDR3 loop spans 13 amino acids. With 3 bases removed from V and 3 bases from J, the gap between germline ends came to 5 bases. Assay execution took place at the deep level. Genomic DNA (from each subset) was split evenly across several immunoSEQ plates. The assay was immunoSEQ multiplex PCR, and TCRdb's table has in-frame clones only and misses some. This table holds some 500,000 clones, around three quarters found once. Genomic DNA came from about 90 million PBMCs in unsorted samples.

This receptor was identified in a woman between 35 and 50 years old in good health. Some clones in this sample may be carry-over from other donors' samples. This rearrangement joins TRBV11-2 to TRBJ1-4; D gene ambiguous. Sequencing was performed on PBMCs. In DNA, the CDR3 is TGTGCCAGCAGCTTCCGCCCTAATGAAAAACTGTTTTTT. Translating it yields CASSFRPNEKLFF.